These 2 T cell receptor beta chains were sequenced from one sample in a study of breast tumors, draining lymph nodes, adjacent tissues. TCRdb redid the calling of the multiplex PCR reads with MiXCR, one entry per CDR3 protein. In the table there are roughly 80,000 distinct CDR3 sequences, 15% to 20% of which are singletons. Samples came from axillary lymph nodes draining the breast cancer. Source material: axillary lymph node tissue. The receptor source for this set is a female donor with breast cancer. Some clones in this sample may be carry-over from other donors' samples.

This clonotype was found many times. The CDR3 loop is CASSLGQANNEQFF. In DNA, the CDR3 is TGTGCCAGCAGCTTGGGACAGGCCAACAATGAGCAGTTCTTC. The rearrangement links TRBV7-3 to TRBJ2-1; TRBD1 matches 8 bases. V lost 3 bases to trimming and J lost 5 bases; unmatched junction nucleotides: 3. The CDR3 extends over 14 amino acids. CDR1 and CDR2 (germline): SGHTA, FQGTGA.

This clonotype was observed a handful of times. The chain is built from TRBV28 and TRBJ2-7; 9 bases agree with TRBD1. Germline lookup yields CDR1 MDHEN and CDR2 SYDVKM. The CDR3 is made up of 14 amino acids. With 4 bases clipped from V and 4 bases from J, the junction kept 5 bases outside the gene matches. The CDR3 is CASSSRTGVYEQYF. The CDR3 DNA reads TGTGCCAGCAGTTCCCGGACAGGGGTTTACGAGCAGTACTTC.